Following are 5 T cell receptor beta chains from one sample sequenced in a study of blood T cells in healthy people across ages. A sample-barcoded 5' primer and a J-beta primer mix were used in a second PCR of roughly 6 to 11 cycles. MiXCR, applied by TCRdb to the 5' RACE reads, yields one record per CDR3 protein. The sample carries about 1,800,000 distinct CDR3 sequences, 28% recorded once. Sequenced sample: blood. The receptors originated from a woman younger than 45 in good health.

The chain combines TRBV12-3 or TRBV12-4 with TRBJ1-1, with a weak D call TRBD1 (5 bases). V was clipped by 5 bases and J by 10 bases, with 14 bases between them. The length of the CDR3 is 12 residues. The CDR3 bases are TGTGCCAGCAGTGATCGCCGGGGGGGAGCTTTCTTT. It translates to CASSDRRGGAFF.

This chain links TRBV20-1 with TRBJ1-2, with D perhaps TRBD1 (5 bases). This CDR3 region has 14 residues. V was clipped by 5 bases and J by 2 bases, with 15 bases between them. Germline-derived CDR1 and CDR2 are DFQATT and SNEGSKA (reference sequence). In DNA, the CDR3 is TGCAGTGCTCCCTTAAGCGGGGGGAACTATGGCTACACCTTC. Its protein is CSAPLSGGNYGYTF.

The chain is built from TRBV20-1 and TRBJ2-3, with unresolved D. V lost 1 base, J lost 1 base, and 9 bases lay in between. This CDR3 spans 14 amino acids. Germline V gene lookup returns CDR1 DFQATT and CDR2 SNEGSKA (reference sequence). In DNA form, the CDR3 reads TGCAGTGCTAGAGGCCCTCTGCGCACAGATACGCAGTATTTT. Amino acid sequence: CSARGPLRTDTQYF.

Concerning this clonotype: The germline gene is not matched at one end of the junction; a read error may be the cause. CDR3 DNA sequence: TGTGTCAGCAGCCTCTCGACTCAGAGGTTCCCGTATTTT. It encodes CVSSLSTQRFPYF. This chain joins TRBV7-9 and TRBJ2-3; D gene uncertain. CDR1 SEHNR and CDR2 FQNEAQ come from the germline V gene (reference sequence). CDR3 length equals 13 residues.

V gene TRBV7-9 combines with J gene TRBJ1-2; D might be TRBD1 (6 bases). The CDR3 is 15 residues long. The germline CDR1 and CDR2 sequences are SEHNR and FQNEAQ (reference sequence). The germline V and J ends were trimmed by 1 base and 2 bases, with 11 bases remaining between them. Written as DNA, the CDR3 is TGTGCCAGCAGCTTAGTCGGGGGCTACAACTATGGCTACACCTTC. This gives the protein CASSLVGGYNYGYTF.